This T cell receptor (beta chain) stems from a study of control samples from healthy donors and cancer patients (dated by TCRdb to the early 2020s). Points on this clone: Its cognate antigen has yet to be identified. It has no much larger one-base neighbor in the sample; base qualities were not kept.

The method behind the library was the immunoSEQ multiplex PCR assay. TCRdb took over this immuneACCESS table, retaining in-frame rearrangements with V and J assigned. Such tables are incomplete; in checked studies, under half of the missing clones stem from an unresolved V gene, and the remainder is unexplained. Here the sample has 170,000 or so clones; approximately 94% occur a single time. The top ten clonotypes cover over 1.3% of the sample. Measured from the cysteine to the phenylalanine, the CDR3 is 17 residues long. Only the CDR3 region is kept as DNA, spanning 51 bases read in frame from base 1. CDR1 and CDR2 were assigned from the germline V gene (reference sequence) as LGHDT and YNNKEL. The junction shows trimming of 2 bases on V and 6 bases on J, and the gene matches do not reach 6 bases of it.

The sequencing sample was made of blood. The receptor chain draws on TRBV3-1 (or the pseudogene TRBV3-2) and TRBJ2-2; the junction holds 13 bases that match TRBD2. This TCR derives from a woman under 30 in good health. The nucleotide sequence is TGTGCCAGCAGCCAACGGACTAGCGGGAGCGGGTCCGGGGAGCTGTTTTTT. Its coded protein is CASSQRTSGSGSGELFF.